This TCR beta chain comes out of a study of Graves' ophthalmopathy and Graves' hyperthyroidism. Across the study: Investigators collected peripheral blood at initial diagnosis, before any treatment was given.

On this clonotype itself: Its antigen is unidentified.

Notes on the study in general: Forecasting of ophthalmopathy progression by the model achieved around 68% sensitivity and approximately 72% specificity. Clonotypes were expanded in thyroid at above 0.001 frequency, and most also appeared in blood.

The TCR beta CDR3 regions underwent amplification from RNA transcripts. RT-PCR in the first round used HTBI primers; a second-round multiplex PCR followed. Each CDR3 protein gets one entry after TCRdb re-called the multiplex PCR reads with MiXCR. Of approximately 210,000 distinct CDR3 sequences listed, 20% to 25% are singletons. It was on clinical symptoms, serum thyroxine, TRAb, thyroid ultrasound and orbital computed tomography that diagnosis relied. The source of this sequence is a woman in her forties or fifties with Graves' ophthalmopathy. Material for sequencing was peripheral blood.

The CDR3 DNA follows: TGTGCCAGCAGCCCTTTGGGGGTTAGCGGGGGACCCCAAGAGACCCAGTACTTC. Its translation is CASSPLGVSGGPQETQYF. The gene calls are TRBV4-2 and TRBJ2-5; 9 bases fit TRBD2. The length of the CDR3 is 18 residues. The germline V gene has CDR1 LGHNA and CDR2 YNFKEQ. J lost 1 base, V lost 4 bases, and 13 bases had no gene match.